The sequence of this T cell receptor beta chain was determined in a study of shared clonotypes between healthy human individuals. CDR3 length equals 14 residues. V shed 1 base and J 5 bases; nucleotides not matched to a gene: 3. Germline loops: CDR1 LNHDA, CDR2 SQIVND (reference sequence). The repertoire was sequenced with immunoSEQ multiplex PCR; TCRdb's copy has only in-frame clones and lacks some. Counted here are approximately 980,000 clones, about three quarters occurring once; the ten biggest clones make up over 1.3%. The sequence was collected from a man aged 18 to 35 in good health. The chain is built from TRBV19 and TRBJ2-5; the match to TRBD2 covers 8 bases. Sequencing input: memory CD4+ T cells sorted from blood. Described subset: CD45RA-negative fraction. Here the CDR3 reads CASSIGTSSETQYF. The CDR3 bases are TGTGCCAGTAGTATAGGGACTAGCAGTGAGACCCAGTACTTC.